One sample yielded the 13 T cell receptor beta chains listed below, sequenced in a study of OX40 agonist ivuxolimab in advanced cancers. Method: immunoSEQ multiplex PCR; TCRdb's copy keeps in-frame clones and lacks some. The sample has over 90,000 clones, about nine tenths seen once. Sequenced material: CD4+ or CD8+ T cells sorted from blood, taken in a trial of the OX40 agonist ivuxolimab. These receptors were taken from an adult with an advanced solid tumor such as melanoma, head and neck, liver or kidney cancer.

This sequence joins TRBV19 and TRBJ2-5; a possible D gene is TRBD1 (6 bases). CDR3 length: 13 residues. Trimming removed 5 bases from V and 5 bases from J, with 12 bases in between. Germline CDR1 reads LNHDA; CDR2 reads SQIVND (reference sequence). The CDR3 sequence: CASSAQGMETQYF. The CDR3 coding sequence is TGTGCCAGTAGTGCACAGGGAATGGAGACCCAGTACTTC.

The chain carries TRBV18 and TRBJ2-2; 8 bases are shared with TRBD1. Looked up from germline, CDR1 is KGHSH and CDR2 is LQKENI. This CDR3 comprises 14 residues. Trimming removed 6 bases from V and 1 base from J; junction bases left unmatched: 1. The CDR3 DNA reads TGTGCCAGCTCGGGGACAGGGAACACCGGGGAGCTGTTTTTT. It translates to CASSGTGNTGELFF.

J is TRBJ2-1 and V is TRBV9; D is undetermined. There are 13 residues in the CDR3. From germline, CDR1 is SGDLS and CDR2 YYNGEE. Trimming removed 4 bases from V and 4 bases from J, with 9 bases in between. The CDR3 nucleotides are TGTGCCAGCAGCTCCGACCAGTACAATGAGCAGTTCTTC. Translated, it gives CASSSDQYNEQFF.

This clone was picked up a small number of times. The chain carries TRBV28 and TRBJ1-2, with 7 bases fitting TRBD1. The V segment lost 7 bases and the J segment 1 base; nucleotides outside the gene matches: 3. This CDR3 region has 13 residues. Germline V gene lookup returns CDR1 MDHEN and CDR2 SYDVKM. In DNA, the CDR3 is TGTGCCAGCACAGGGGGGGTTAACTATGGCTACACCTTC. As protein: CASTGGVNYGYTF.

In the case of this clone: At one end, the junction sequence differs from germline, possibly due to a read error. This chain links TRBV7-7 with TRBJ1-1, with 8 bases aligning to TRBD1. Germline-derived CDR1 and CDR2 are SSHAT and FNYEAQ (reference sequence). This CDR3 is built from 13 residues. The CDR3 DNA follows: TGTGCTAGCAGCCCGGACAGGGACACTGAAGCTTTCTTT. Translating it yields CASSPDRDTEAFF.

The chain uses TRBV9 and TRBJ1-1; TRBD1 aligns across 8 bases. The CDR3 has 18 amino acids. Losses at the gene ends were 1 base for V and 5 bases for J; bases not matched to a gene: 16. The germline gives CDR1 SGDLS, CDR2 YYNGEE. The chain's CDR3 is CASSVPSEEQGVLTEAFF. CDR3 coding DNA: TGTGCCAGCAGCGTACCGTCCGAAGAACAGGGGGTCCTTACTGAAGCTTTCTTT. The full variable domain, rest sourced from reference TRBV9 and TRBJ1-1, is DSGVTQTPKHLITATGQRVTLRCSPRSGDLSVYWYQQSLDQGLQFLIQYYNGEERAKGNILERFSAQQFPDLHSELNLSSLELGDSALYFCASSVPSEEQGVLTEAFFGQGTRLTVV.

CDR3 nucleotide sequence: TGTGCCAGCAGTTTTCTAGCGGGGGGGCACGAGCAGTACTTC. Protein: CASSFLAGGHEQYF. The rearrangement links TRBV2 to TRBJ2-7, with 12 bases identical to TRBD2. Germline trimming cut 5 bases from V and 5 bases from J; bases unmatched to any gene: 4. Germline loops: CDR1 SNHLY, CDR2 FYNNEI. The CDR3 has 14 residues.

The V gene is TRBV10-3, the J gene TRBJ2-7; perhaps D is TRBD1 or TRBD2 (5 bases each). The CDR3 has 12 residues. Between the trimmed V and J ends, which lost 10 bases and 4 bases, there was a span of 14 bases. Germline CDR1 and CDR2: ENHRY and SYGVKD. The DNA for the CDR3 is TGTGCCAAGAGCCGGGACGGATACGAGCAGTACTTC. Its translation: CAKSRDGYEQYF.

The J gene is TRBJ1-2, the V gene TRBV19; 10 positions agree with TRBD1. The CDR3 sequence is 16 residues long. V lost 0 bases to trimming and J lost 7 bases; unmatched junction nucleotides: 8. In germline, CDR1 is LNHDA, CDR2 SQIVND (reference sequence). The CDR3 is CASSIDPGTGARGYTF. In DNA, the CDR3 is TGTGCCAGTAGTATAGATCCGGGGACAGGGGCTCGTGGCTACACCTTC.

This sequence joins TRBV11-2 and TRBJ2-7, with TRBD1 as a possible D gene (5 bases). The germline V gene has CDR1 SGHAT and CDR2 FQNNGV. CDR3 length equals 16 residues. V lost 1 base, J lost 2 bases, and 15 bases lay in between. CDR3 residues: CASSLGFRVNTYEQYF. The CDR3 DNA follows: TGTGCCAGCAGCTTAGGATTCAGGGTCAACACCTACGAGCAGTACTTC.

V usage is TRBV5-4 and J usage is TRBJ1-2; D is uncertain. CDR1 is SGHNT, CDR2 YYREEE, per germline (reference sequence). This CDR3 contains 15 residues. Deletions cut 4 bases from V and 8 bases from J, with 21 bases between. The CDR3 nucleotides are TGTGCCAGCAGCCCTGGGGTCCCGGGAGTCTTCGGCTACACCTTC. Amino acids: CASSPGVPGVFGYTF.

The chain combines TRBV27 with TRBJ2-3; tentative D call: TRBD1 (5 bases). CDR1 and CDR2 (germline): MNHEY, SMNVEV (reference sequence). This CDR3 comprises 16 residues. V lost 2 bases and J 4 bases, leaving 16 bases between the germline ends. CDR3 region: CASSLRGIVWADTQYF. The CDR3 DNA follows: TGTGCCAGCAGTTTAAGGGGAATTGTTTGGGCAGATACGCAGTATTTT.

The V gene is TRBV15, the J gene TRBJ2-7; D might be TRBD2 (6 bases). The CDR3 extends over 15 amino acids. Germline V CDR1 and CDR2: LNHNV, YYDKDF (reference sequence). Trimming shortened V by 3 bases and J by 0 bases, and 12 bases separated the two germline ends. The CDR3 here is CATSRGLPSSYEQYF. CDR3 sequence (DNA): TGTGCCACCAGCAGGGGACTGCCGAGCTCCTACGAGCAGTACTTC.